These T cell receptor beta chains were read from a single sample in a study of T cells in Graves' hyperthyroidism and ophthalmopathy. TCRdb called the multiplex PCR reads again in MiXCR, with one record for every CDR3 protein. Among nearly 750,000 distinct CDR3 sequences, 30% to 40% were seen once, and the ten largest hold around 29%. Sequenced material: blood. These receptors all stem from a middle-aged woman with Graves' hyperthyroidism. The CDR3 runs from the conserved cysteine through the conserved F or W. Fields, in order: clone size, V gene, D gene, J gene, CDR3 DNA, CDR3 protein. The D gene is left open where the match is weak. For some rows the clone size is stated as once, few or many, or as a class when expanded; others skip it.

few	TRBV19	TRBD1	TRBJ1-6	TGTGCCAGTAGTAGTCGGGACAGGTATAATTCACCCCTCCACTTT	CASSSRDRYNSPLHF
.	TRBV9	TRBD1	TRBJ1-1	TGTGCCAGCGGACAGGGGGCCAGAGTGGGGACTGAAGCTTTCTTT	CASGQGARVGTEAFF
.	TRBV28	.	TRBJ1-2	TGTGCCAGCAGGGTCTGGGACGGAGAAAGTGGCTACACCTTC	CASRVWDGESGYTF
many	TRBV5-1	.	TRBJ2-1	TGCGCCAGCAGCTTTGGGACCTCAAATGAGCAGTTCTTC	CASSFGTSNEQFF
once	TRBV29-1	TRBD1	TRBJ1-1	TGCAGCCACAGGGGGCAAGAAGCTTTCTTT	CSHRGQEAFF
.	TRBV20-1	.	TRBJ2-3	TGCAGTGCCCGCGGTGGTCTCTTTATAGATACGCAGTATTTT	CSARGGLFIDTQYF
.	TRBV6-5	TRBD1	TRBJ1-2	TGTGCCAGCTGGGACAGGGGCTACGGTGGCTACACCTTC	CASWDRGYGGYTF
many	TRBV7-2	.	TRBJ2-5	TGTGCCAGCAGCTCTGGTAGGGGTATCCAAGAGACCCAGTACTTC	CASSSGRGIQETQYF
many	TRBV11-2	TRBD2	TRBJ2-5	TGTGCCAGCAGCTCCGGGGGGGCTGCGGGAGGCCATCGAGAGACCCAGTACTTC	CASSSGGAAGGHRETQYF
few	TRBV6-1	.	TRBJ2-2	TGTGCCAGCAGTGAATACGGACGGAAGAACACCGGGGAGCTGTTTTTT	CASSEYGRKNTGELFF
.	TRBV24-1	.	TRBJ2-2	TGTGCCACCAGTGATTGGGCCCCTGCCGGGGAGCTGTTTTTT	CATSDWAPAGELFF
many	TRBV29-1	.	TRBJ2-5	TGCAGCGTTAAGAAAGAGACCCAGTACTTC	CSVKKETQYF
many	TRBV12-3/TRBV12-4	.	TRBJ1-1	TGTGCCAGCCTTCATCTCCGGGGAGACACTGAAGCTTTCTTT	CASLHLRGDTEAFF
few	TRBV7-2	TRBD1	TRBJ1-1	TGTGCCAGCAGCTTAAATACGGCAGGGGGAACTGAAGCTTTCTTT	CASSLNTAGGTEAFF
few	TRBV2	TRBD2	TRBJ2-1	TGTGCCAGCAGTGCAGGAATAGCGGGGTACAATGAGCAGTTCTTC	CASSAGIAGYNEQFF
many	TRBV19	.	TRBJ1-3	TGTGCCATCGCGGACAGTCCTGGAAACACCATATATTTT	CAIADSPGNTIYF
many	TRBV10-2	.	TRBJ1-2	TGCGCCAGCACCCCGGACACTAACTATGGCTACACCTTC	CASTPDTNYGYTF
.	TRBV11-2	.	TRBJ2-7	TGTGCCGGCAGCTTAGTGGCGAGGGGGGGACACGAGCAGTACTTC	CAGSLVARGGHEQYF
.	TRBV28	TRBD1	TRBJ1-5	TGTGCCAGCAGTTTACGACAGGGGAGGGGGCAGCCCCAGCATTTT	CASSLRQGRGQPQHF
few	TRBV19	TRBD1	TRBJ1-1	TGTGCCAGTAGTACGTCCCGGGACAGGGGAATCGACACTGAAGCTTTCTTT	CASSTSRDRGIDTEAFF
.	TRBV29-1	TRBD1	TRBJ2-3	TGCAGCGTCACGGGACAGGGGGCCTCCAAACTTCTCACAGATACGCAGTATTTT	CSVTGQGASKLLTDTQYF
.	TRBV2	.	TRBJ1-5	TGTGCCAGCAGCTTTTACACCATCAATCAGCCCCAGCATTTT	CASSFYTINQPQHF
.	TRBV7-8	.	TRBJ2-7	TGTGCCACCTTAGGACCAGGGCGAAGCGAGCAGTACTTC	CATLGPGRSEQYF
many	TRBV7-7	TRBD2	TRBJ2-5	TGTGCTAGCAGCTTGGTGACGGGGGGGGAGGAGACCCAGTACTTC	CASSLVTGGEETQYF
few	TRBV11-2	TRBD2	TRBJ2-5	TGTGCCAGCAGCTTAGACATAGCGGGAGGGGTCCGTGAGACCCAGTACTTC	CASSLDIAGGVRETQYF
.	TRBV12-3/TRBV12-4	.	TRBJ1-2	TGTGCCAGCAGTCCACCCGGGAGCCGGGGTGGCTACACCTTC	CASSPPGSRGGYTF
.	TRBV10-3	.	TRBJ1-6	TGTGCCATCAGTCCCACTAGCGGGGCCGATTCACCCCTCCACTTT	CAISPTSGADSPLHF
.	TRBV28	.	TRBJ1-1	TGTGCCAGCAGCCAAGACGGGAGAACTGAAGCTTTCTTT	CASSQDGRTEAFF
.	TRBV19	.	TRBJ1-2	TGTGCCAGTGATCCGGGTCTTAACTATGGCTACACCTTC	CASDPGLNYGYTF
.	TRBV6-5	.	TRBJ1-5	TGTGCCAGCAAAGCTACAGGGTCCAGGCAGCCCCAGCATTTT	CASKATGSRQPQHF
.	TRBV9	TRBD1	TRBJ1-2	TGTGCCAGCAGCTACGTATCCGGGACAGGGCCTGATGGCTACACCTTC	CASSYVSGTGPDGYTF
few	TRBV12-3/TRBV12-4	TRBD1	TRBJ1-4	TGTGCCAGCAGTTTTCATAAGACCGGGACAGGGTTAGGTGAAAAACTGTTTTTT	CASSFHKTGTGLGEKLFF
many	TRBV20-1	.	TRBJ1-1	TGCAGTGCTAGGGAGGAGGCCACTGAAGCTTTCTTT	CSAREEATEAFF
.	TRBV4-3	TRBD1	TRBJ1-5	TGCGCCAGCAGCCAAGACCCACAGGGGAATCAGCCCCAGCATTTT	CASSQDPQGNQPQHF
many	TRBV20-1	TRBD1	TRBJ1-2	TGCAGTGCTAGAAGACTGACAGGGGGCTATGGCTACACCTTC	CSARRLTGGYGYTF
few	TRBV4-3	.	TRBJ2-7	TGCGCCAGCAGCCAAGATCCGCCCGGGGGCCTCTCCTACGAGCAGTACTTC	CASSQDPPGGLSYEQYF
few	TRBV12-3/TRBV12-4	TRBD1	TRBJ2-5	TGTGCCAGCAGTCAAACACAGGGGGAGGAGACCCAGTACTTC	CASSQTQGEETQYF
many	TRBV29-1	.	TRBJ2-7	TGCAGCGTTAGACGACAGGCCTACGAGCAGTACTTC	CSVRRQAYEQYF
.	TRBV6-2/TRBV6-3	.	TRBJ2-5	TGTGCCAGCAGACCCACGAACTGGATACAAGACGGGACCCAGTACTTC	CASRPTNWIQDGTQYF
many	TRBV9	TRBD2	TRBJ2-5	TGTGCCAGCAGCCGTAGTAATAGCGGGGTAGGAGAGACCCAGTACTTC	CASSRSNSGVGETQYF
.	TRBV19	TRBD1	TRBJ1-6	TGTGCCAGTAGTCCAGGGACAGGGGGCGTTTTTTCACCCCTCCACTTT	CASSPGTGGVFSPLHF